Included here is one T cell receptor beta chain sequence, with context. This entry comes from a study of T cell repertoires in cytomegalovirus infection. Per the germline V gene, CDR1 is MNHNS and CDR2 is SASEGT. The length of the CDR3 is 17 residues. V lost 1 base to trimming and J lost 3 bases, with 16 bases between them. TCRdb processed the reads anew with MiXCR; each CDR3 protein has one entry. Of some 600,000 distinct CDR3 sequences detected, 20% to 25% appear once; the ten largest clones hold roughly 8%. This clonotype was sampled from a human donor in good health (CMV status not recorded). Some clones in this sample may be carry-over from other donors' samples. Input material: CD8+ T cells from PBMCs. V is TRBV6-1 and J is TRBJ1-5; D is possibly TRBD1 (6 bases). The CDR3 DNA is TGTGCCAGCAGTGAAGTCCTGACAAGGGGGTTCAATCAGCCCCAGCATTTT. It yields the protein CASSEVLTRGFNQPQHF.